The 20 T cell receptor beta chains below come from one sample, sequenced in a study of regulatory T cells in long-lasting Graves disease. Assembly of TCR beta libraries relied on iRepertoire HTBI primers together with Arm-PCR of CDR3 regions. TCRdb used MiXCR to reprocess the multiplex PCR reads, holding one entry per CDR3 protein. The data contain around 250,000 distinct CDR3 sequences, about 18% of them seen just once; the ten biggest clones take up about 14%. Time point reported: newly diagnosed GD, antithyroid drugs for less than 3 months. Making the TCR library involved RNA that had been extracted from PBMCs. This sample also appeared in a second study, on T cells in Graves' hyperthyroidism and ophthalmopathy.

This material consisted of peripheral blood mononuclear cells (PBMCs), taken at new diagnosis, from a patient treated with antithyroid drugs. These receptors all stem from a woman aged 25 to 45 with Graves disease.

This clonotype appeared many times. The rearrangement uses TRBV5-1 and TRBJ2-5; D unresolved. The CDR3 runs 14 residues. Trimming removed 0 bases from V and 1 base from J, with 7 bases in between. Germline V gene data show CDR1 as SGHRS and CDR2 as YFSETQ. The CDR3 here is CASSLGASQETQYF. The CDR3 DNA reads TGCGCCAGCAGCTTGGGAGCGAGCCAAGAGACCCAGTACTTC.

This clonotype was seen ten or more times. The V and J genes are TRBV2 and TRBJ2-2, with 8 bases matching TRBD1. The V and J ends lost 6 bases and 7 bases, in that order; junction bases with no gene match: 10. This CDR3 has 15 amino acids. Germline CDR1 SNHLY, CDR2 FYNNEI. The CDR3 coding sequence is TGTGCCAGCAGCGATGCCAGGGGGCGAGTCGGGGAGCTGTTTTTT. It specifies CASSDARGRVGELFF.

The rearrangement links TRBV9 to TRBJ2-3; TRBD2 agrees at 12 bases. V lost 4 bases to trimming and J lost 6 bases; unmatched junction nucleotides: 27. CDR1 SGDLS and CDR2 YYNGEE come from the germline V gene. This CDR3 is 22 amino acids long. The CDR3 bases are TGTGCCAGCAGCTCTTGGACAGGGGCGATCCCTAGCGGGGGGGCGAACATTGATACGCAGTATTTT. It is translated as CASSSWTGAIPSGGANIDTQYF.

This clonotype was picked up many times. J is TRBJ2-1 and V is TRBV9, with 7 bases lining up with TRBD2. The junction had 11 bases not matched to a gene; V was cut back by 7 bases and J by 4 bases. This CDR3 is 15 amino acids long. Germline loops: CDR1 SGDLS, CDR2 YYNGEE. CDR3 nucleotide sequence: TGTGCCAGCTCGAAGCTAGCGGAATCTTACAATGAGCAGTTCTTC. Its protein product is CASSKLAESYNEQFF.

The sample holds a few counts of this clonotype. This chain connects TRBV3-1 to TRBJ2-7, with D unresolved. The CDR3 contains 14 residues. The germline V gene has CDR1 LGHDT and CDR2 YNNKEL (reference sequence). The V end was cut by 1 base, the J end by 4 bases, with 11 bases between. CDR3: CASSQVLGPYEQYF. DNA of the CDR3: TGTGCCAGCAGCCAAGTTCTTGGGCCGTACGAGCAGTACTTC.

This clonotype appeared a single time. This chain joins TRBV20-1 and TRBJ2-1, with 14 bases that match TRBD2. CDR1 and CDR2 (germline): DFQATT, SNEGSKA (reference sequence). V shed 3 bases and J 6 bases; nucleotides not matched to a gene: 4. The CDR3 spans 15 residues. DNA of the CDR3: TGCAGTGCTAGGGCGGGACTAGCGGGGGTCAATGAGCAGTTCTTC. Protein product: CSARAGLAGVNEQFF.

The gene calls are TRBV5-1 and TRBJ2-7; D remains unclear. The germline V gene encodes CDR1 SGHRS and CDR2 YFSETQ. This CDR3 contains 11 residues. V lost 0 bases to trimming and J lost 5 bases, with 3 bases between them. In DNA, the CDR3 is TGCGCCAGCAGCTTGGACCACGAGCAGTACTTC. It translates to CASSLDHEQYF.

In its sample, this clonotype was seen once. The genes are TRBV7-9 and TRBJ2-2; D remains ambiguous. This CDR3 is built from 14 residues. Trimming took off 4 bases at V and 6 bases at J, with 12 bases between the two ends. Per germline, CDR1 SEHNR and CDR2 FQNEAQ (reference sequence). In nucleotides, the CDR3 is TGTGCCAGCAGCTCTAGGGCGGCGTCCGGGGAGCTGTTTTTT. Translated: CASSSRAASGELFF.

Ten or more counts support this clonotype. The V call is TRBV10-3, the J call TRBJ1-4, with D possibly being TRBD1 (6 bases). Germline lookup yields CDR1 ENHRY and CDR2 SYGVKD. CDR3 size: 14 residues. V was shortened by 3 bases and J by 7 bases, with 12 bases between the two germline ends. The CDR3 region has the DNA TGTGCCATCAGTGATGGGGGGCGCGGTGAAAAACTGTTTTTT. Translating it yields CAISDGGRGEKLFF.

The sample holds many counts of this clonotype. The chain uses TRBV19 and TRBJ1-5; D is unclear. In germline, CDR1 is LNHDA, CDR2 SQIVND (reference sequence). This CDR3 has 13 residues. V shed 3 bases and J shed 4 bases, with 7 bases lying between them. The CDR3 region has the DNA TGTGCCAGTAGTATTAGCCGAAATCAGCCCCAGCATTTT. Residues: CASSISRNQPQHF.

The sample holds many counts of this clonotype. The chain uses TRBV3-1 and TRBJ1-6; D is perhaps TRBD1 (6 bases). Between the trimmed V and J ends, which lost 4 bases and 8 bases, there was a span of 12 bases. This CDR3 is built from 14 residues. Germline-derived CDR1 and CDR2 are LGHDT and YNNKEL (reference sequence). The CDR3 bases are TGTGCCAGCAGCCCCCGGGACAAATATTCACCCCTCCACTTT. Translated: CASSPRDKYSPLHF. Supplemented by reference TRBV3-1 and TRBJ1-6, the full variable domain reads DTAVSQTPKYLVTQMGNDKSIKCEQNLGHDTMYWYKQDSKKFLKIMFSYNNKELIINETVPNRFSPKSPDKAHLNLHINSLELGDSAVYFCASSPRDKYSPLHFGNGTRLTVT.

This clonotype was observed at least ten times. The chain combines TRBV5-4 with TRBJ2-3; 10 bases match TRBD2. V gave up 1 base and J gave up 1 base; unmatched junction bases: 3. CDR1 and CDR2 from the germline V gene are SGHNT and YYREEE (reference sequence). This CDR3 is 16 amino acids long. The CDR3 DNA is TGTGCCAGCAGCTTGCCCGGGACTAGCGGCACAGATACGCAGTATTTT. Protein sequence: CASSLPGTSGTDTQYF.

This clonotype was counted between two and nine times. This chain connects TRBV4-1 to TRBJ2-3, with D tentatively TRBD2 (6 bases). CDR3 size: 16 residues. Germline values: CDR1 MGHRA, CDR2 YSYEKL. Between the trimmed V and J ends, which lost 5 bases and 0 bases, there was a span of 15 bases. Here the CDR3 DNA reads TGCGCCAGCAGCACCGTTAGCGGCCCTAGCACAGATACGCAGTATTTT. Protein: CASSTVSGPSTDTQYF.

The chain has TRBV9 and TRBJ1-5; the D gene is possibly TRBD1 (5 bases). The germline V gene encodes CDR1 SGDLS and CDR2 YYNGEE. V lost 7 bases and J 2 bases, leaving 16 bases between the germline ends. This CDR3 is 15 amino acids long. This chain's CDR3 is CASARVGEGNQPQHF. As DNA, the CDR3 is TGTGCCAGCGCCAGAGTGGGGGAGGGCAATCAGCCCCAGCATTTT.

Regarding this clonotype: This probably arose from a read error, given a far larger clone one base away. The V gene is TRBV7-8, the J gene TRBJ2-1, with D hard to call. This CDR3 spans 14 amino acids. V dropped 1 base and J dropped 1 base, with 5 bases sitting between them. Germline lookup yields CDR1 SGHVS and CDR2 FQNEAQ. In DNA form, the CDR3 reads TGTGCCAGCAGCTTAGTGGGTTCCTACAATGAGCAGTTCTTC. Protein: CASSLVGSYNEQFF.

The genes are TRBV7-8 and TRBJ1-1, with 8 bases matching TRBD1. CDR3 length equals 12 residues. In germline, CDR1 is SGHVS, CDR2 FQNEAQ. Unmatched junction bases numbered 8, after V lost 8 bases and J lost 9 bases. The CDR3: CASGSGQAQAFF. In DNA form, the CDR3 reads TGTGCCAGCGGGTCGGGACAGGCACAAGCTTTCTTT.

This clonotype was found many times. The genes are TRBV20-1 and TRBJ1-2; unclear D gene. V was clipped by 0 bases and J by 1 base, with 12 bases between them. The CDR3 loop spans 15 amino acids. Looked up from germline, CDR1 is DFQATT and CDR2 is SNEGSKA (reference sequence). The CDR3 reads CSARDSRVFNYGYTF. The CDR3 DNA reads as TGCAGTGCTAGAGATTCGAGGGTCTTTAACTATGGCTACACCTTC.

V and J are TRBV20-1 and TRBJ2-7, with D possibly being TRBD1 (6 bases). This CDR3 region has 12 residues. Germline V CDR1 and CDR2: DFQATT, SNEGSKA (reference sequence). V dropped 2 bases and J dropped 3 bases, with 8 bases sitting between them. CDR3 sequence: CSARQDSYEQYF. The DNA of the CDR3 is TGCAGTGCTAGACAGGACAGCTACGAGCAGTACTTC.

This clonotype was seen many times. V gene TRBV20-1 combines with J gene TRBJ2-3; D unresolved. In germline, CDR1 is DFQATT, CDR2 SNEGSKA (reference sequence). The CDR3 length is 13 residues. Deletions cut 0 bases from V and 4 bases from J, with 8 bases between. This chain's CDR3 is CSARDIVADTQYF. The CDR3 DNA reads TGCAGTGCTAGAGATATAGTTGCAGATACGCAGTATTTT.

This clonotype has a count of ten or more. The rearrangement joins TRBV6-1 to TRBJ1-5; D is unresolved. Germline V lookup: CDR1 MNHNS, CDR2 SASEGT. The CDR3 consists of 12 residues. V was shortened by 6 bases and J by 4 bases, with 7 bases between the two germline ends. This chain's CDR3 is CASRNRNQPQHF. The CDR3 DNA sequence: TGTGCCAGCAGAAATAGAAATCAGCCCCAGCATTTT.